This TCR beta chain was retrieved from a study of identical twins. The length of the CDR3 is 15 residues. Trimming took 2 bases from V and 6 from J; bases not matched to a gene: 11. The germline CDR1 and CDR2 sequences are SGDLS and YYNGEE. cDNA molecules carried unique molecular identifiers, and template switching added a universal primer site. Using its own MiXCR run on the 5' RACE reads, TCRdb lists one record per CDR3 protein. The sample lists 700,000 or so distinct CDR3 sequences; about 9.4% were seen once. The same data also went into a second study, on yellow fever vaccine responses in identical twins.

V gene TRBV9 combines with J gene TRBJ2-7; 7 bases map to TRBD2. The sequence came from a woman between 18 and 29 years old in good health. The sequencing sample was made of PBMCs. The CDR3 region has the DNA TGTGCCAGCAGCGTTTCTGCCGGGGGGTCCGGCGAGCAGTACTTC. It codes for CASSVSAGGSGEQYF. Variable domain in full (rest from reference TRBV9 and TRBJ2-7): DSGVTQTPKHLITATGQRVTLRCSPRSGDLSVYWYQQSLDQGLQFLIQYYNGEERAKGNILERFSAQQFPDLHSELNLSSLELGDSALYFCASSVSAGGSGEQYFGPGTRLTVT.